This T cell receptor beta chain comes out of a study of blood T cell repertoires in COVID-19. Study background: Sources were T cells, B-cell-depleted T cells, or PBMCs; the material itself was cDNA or gDNA.

The CDR3 length is 15 residues. With 4 bases clipped from V and 5 bases from J, the junction kept 11 bases outside the gene matches. The germline V gene has CDR1 SGHNT and CDR2 YYREEE (reference sequence). Clones were sequenced by immunoSEQ multiplex PCR, and TCRdb holds only the in-frame ones, with some missing. The table includes some 160,000 clones, about 83% detected once. Material for sequencing was peripheral blood. The sequence was obtained from a woman in her 70s who had recovered from COVID-19. This rearrangement joins TRBV5-4 to TRBJ2-5; 7 nucleotides line up with TRBD1. The CDR3 DNA sequence: TGTGCCAGCAGCCCGGCGACAGGGTCAGGGGAGACCCAGTACTTC. This encodes CASSPATGSGETQYF.